This TCR beta chain was profiled in a study of blood T cell repertoires in COVID-19. On the study more broadly: Donors in the United States, Italy and Spain gave samples during acute or convalescent COVID-19.

The V end was cut by 3 bases, the J end by 5 bases, with 11 bases between. The CDR3 contains 14 residues. CDR1 is MGHRA and CDR2 is YSYEKL in the germline V gene. Authors' processing steps: From reference gene primer amplification, estimates of nucleated cell counts were derived. Sequencing used immunoSEQ multiplex PCR; TCRdb keeps in-frame clones, though not all of them. That table is the source of V, J and clone size, and D and trimming were worked out from the DNA. The data contain about 27,000 clones, 65% to 90% of them singletons. This clonotype was sampled from a man between 65 and 85 years old with active COVID-19. The sample consisted of peripheral blood. V usage is TRBV4-1 and J usage is TRBJ2-4, with D possibly being TRBD1 (5 bases). CDR3 coding DNA: TGCGCCAGCAGCCAGGAGCCAGGGCAAAACATTCAGTACTTC. Translated: CASSQEPGQNIQYF.